This T cell receptor (beta chain) was captured in a study of T cell responses to AZD1222 COVID-19 vaccine. Regarding this clone: The antigen remains undetermined.

There are 14 residues in the CDR3. Trimming took 1 base from V and 8 from J, leaving 14 bases between them. Per the germline V gene, CDR1 is MNHNS and CDR2 is SASEGT. Measured with immunoSEQ multiplex PCR; TCRdb has only the in-frame clones, and not every one. The sample yields over 150,000 clones, 87% seen once. General study findings and limits: Vaccine-related CD4 TCRs covered spike, predominating at 160-218 and 743-854. Among the donors, most were white British and more were female, and clonal diversity was possibly underestimated. Without day 14 samples, only post-peak T cell repertoires were studied. At baseline, just six AZD1222 recipients tested seropositive.

The J gene is TRBJ1-1, the V gene TRBV6-1; no clear D. The sequence derives from an adult in good health. The sequencing used peripheral blood, collected on day 0 of AZD1222 vaccination. CDR3 residues: CASSEDVVDREAFF. CDR3 in DNA: TGTGCCAGCAGTGAAGACGTTGTTGACCGAGAAGCTTTCTTT.